This TCR beta chain appears in the sequencing data of a study of T cell responses to AZD1222 COVID-19 vaccine. This CDR3 comprises 13 residues. Trimming took off 3 bases at V and 4 bases at J, with 9 bases between the two ends. TCRdb's table, derived via immunoSEQ multiplex PCR, lists solely in-frame clones and lacks some. The sample carries about 210,000 clones, less than 95% recorded once. Findings and limits, study-wide: It was only a handful of AZD1222 recipients who were seropositive at baseline. No repertoire was sampled before or during the peak T cell response, only after it. A reported finding is that nearly half of spike-specific TCRs target unmutated variant regions. Recipients of two AZD1222 doses showed rising Spike-specific TCR breadth and depth.

To note about this clone: The antigen is not known. The sample has other DNA sequences that encode this CDR3 too.

Sample: peripheral blood, taken 28 days after the second dose of the MenACWY control vaccine. This chain connects TRBV12-3 or TRBV12-4 to TRBJ1-1, with D tentatively TRBD1 (6 bases). The source of this sequence is an adult who received the MenACWY meningococcal vaccine as a control. CDR3 sequence (DNA): TGTGCCAGCAGTTTGGGGGGCGGCACTGAAGCTTTCTTT. This sequence encodes CASSLGGGTEAFF.